A selection of T cell receptor beta chains follows, all from one sample in a study of lymphopenia after photon versus proton radiotherapy. Using immunoSEQ multiplex PCR, the repertoire was profiled, and TCRdb retains in-frame clones only, with some absent. The data show approximately 65,000 clones, roughly 87% seen once. The source material was peripheral blood, sampled from a patient treated with proton-based radiotherapy. The receptors come from a man older than 75 with esophageal cancer. CDR3s include the opening cysteine and the closing phenylalanine or tryptophan. Fields, in order: clone size, V gene, J gene, CDR3 protein. The size entry is marked missing in some rows and otherwise reads once, few, many or a size class.

.	TRBV9	TRBJ2-7	CASSRRTSGSYEQYF
once	TRBV7-2	TRBJ2-6	CASSPRRPTLSGANVLTF
.	TRBV5-6	TRBJ2-7	CASSWPGTGREQYF
.	TRBV29-1	TRBJ1-2	CSVEARKGTDYGYTF
.	TRBV19	TRBJ1-4	CASRKTEATNEKLFF
.	TRBV4-3	TRBJ2-5	CASSQDRPTGGMETQYF
.	TRBV2	TRBJ1-5	CASSREQGDNQPQHF
.	TRBV5-1	TRBJ1-3	CASSLVGSRYSGNTIYF
.	TRBV5-4	TRBJ2-3	CASSLNTDTQYF
few	TRBV2	TRBJ2-2	CASFMAGELFF
.	TRBV7-2	TRBJ2-3	CASSRTLAGPSTDTQYF
.	TRBV6-5	TRBJ1-2	CAARRGGTGEYGYTF
.	TRBV12-5	TRBJ1-5	CASGLDSQWNQPQHF
few	TRBV6-6	TRBJ2-5	CASSRDLQETQYF
.	TRBV7-9	TRBJ2-5	CASSPRGQGSRETQYF
.	TRBV7-9	TRBJ2-7	CASSAGLSPHYEQYF
.	TRBV9	.	CASSVSGATYEQYF
.	TRBV2	TRBJ1-5	CASSGLKNQPQHF
.	TRBV7-9	TRBJ1-4	CASSLDRGRTNEKLFF
.	TRBV5-1	TRBJ2-3	CASSSVPGQGTDTQYF
.	TRBV5-1	TRBJ1-1	CASRAGGNAEAFF
.	TRBV7-3	TRBJ2-5	CASSSRYQETQYF
.	TRBV6-5	TRBJ2-7	CASMEEGVHEQYF
few	TRBV19	TRBJ2-3	CASSTVSKLDTQYF
.	TRBV6-1	TRBJ2-2	CASNWAGKSGELFF
.	TRBV6-5	TRBJ2-7	CASSRRGQYEQYF
.	TRBV5-6	TRBJ2-3	CASSPPGSGTDTQYF
.	TRBV15	TRBJ2-5	CATSSISGQGTVQETQYF
once	TRBV15	TRBJ1-5	CATSRDYSNQPQHF
.	TRBV30	TRBJ1-5	CAWGFTRQPQHF
.	TRBV19	TRBJ1-5	CASSMGDSNQPQHF
.	TRBV7-9	TRBJ1-1	CASTQRQGKAFF
.	TRBV4-1	TRBJ1-5	CASSQRGGNQPQHF
.	TRBV6-6	TRBJ1-5	CASSSGTESNQPQHF
.	TRBV9	TRBJ1-5	CASSGGQGAFQPQHF
.	TRBV7-6	TRBJ1-1	CASSPLRTPGEAFF
once	TRBV6-6	TRBJ1-4	CASSNLFITGKLFF
.	TRBV7-2	TRBJ2-1	CASSSEGLADNEQFF
.	TRBV7-2	TRBJ1-2	CASSLMKGVNYGYTF
.	TRBV5-1	TRBJ2-7	CASSLEGGSYEQYF
once	TRBV7-6	TRBJ2-5	CASSLAGGYLETQYF
.	TRBV6-5	TRBJ2-3	CASSYLLRGDTQYF
.	TRBV19	TRBJ2-4	CASAPSGTGKNIQYF
once	TRBV27	.	CASSGDRSYEQYF
.	TRBV19	TRBJ2-7	CASSPLNGYEQYF
.	TRBV7-2	TRBJ2-4	CASSPPGGAGNIQYF
.	TRBV29-1	TRBJ1-2	CSVDPLGQGNGYTF
.	TRBV7-9	TRBJ1-1	CASSIRTGRVTEAFF
.	TRBV6-1	TRBJ2-2	CASSERTGPTGELFF
.	TRBV28	TRBJ1-1	CASSLLVQGVAFF
medium-sized	TRBV7-2	TRBJ1-1	CASSNRDRGTEAFF
once	TRBV10-1	TRBJ2-2	CASSDSGTGNTGELFF